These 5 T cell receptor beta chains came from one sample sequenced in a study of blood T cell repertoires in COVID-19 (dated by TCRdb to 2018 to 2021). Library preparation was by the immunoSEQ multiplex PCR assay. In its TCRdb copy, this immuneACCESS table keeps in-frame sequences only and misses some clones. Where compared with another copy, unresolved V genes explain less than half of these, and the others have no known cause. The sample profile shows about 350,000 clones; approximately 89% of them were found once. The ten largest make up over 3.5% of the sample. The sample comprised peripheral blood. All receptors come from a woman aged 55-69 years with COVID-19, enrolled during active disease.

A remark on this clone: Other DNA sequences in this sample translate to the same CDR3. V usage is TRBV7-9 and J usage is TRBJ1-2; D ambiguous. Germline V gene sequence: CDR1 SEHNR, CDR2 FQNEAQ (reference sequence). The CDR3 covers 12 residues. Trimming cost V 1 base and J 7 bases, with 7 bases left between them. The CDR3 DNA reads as TGTGCCAGCAGCTTAGTTGGAGGTGGCTACACCTTC. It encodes CASSLVGGGYTF.

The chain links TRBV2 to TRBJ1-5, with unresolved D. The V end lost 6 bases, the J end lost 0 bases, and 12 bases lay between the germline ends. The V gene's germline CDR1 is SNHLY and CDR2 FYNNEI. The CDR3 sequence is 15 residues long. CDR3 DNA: TGTGCCAGCAGCTCTGGGCCTAATAGCAATCAGCCCCAGCATTTT. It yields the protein CASSSGPNSNQPQHF.

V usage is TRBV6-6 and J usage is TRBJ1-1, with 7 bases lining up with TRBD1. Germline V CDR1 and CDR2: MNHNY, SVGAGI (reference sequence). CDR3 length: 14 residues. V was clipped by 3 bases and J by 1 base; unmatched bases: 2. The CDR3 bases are TGTGCCAGCAGTTATCGGACAGGGAACACTGAAGCTTTCTTT. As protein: CASSYRTGNTEAFF.

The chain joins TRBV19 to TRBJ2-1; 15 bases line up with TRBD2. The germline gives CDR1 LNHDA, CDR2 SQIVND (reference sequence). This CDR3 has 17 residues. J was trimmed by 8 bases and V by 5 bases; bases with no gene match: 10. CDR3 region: CASSLNGLAGGPHEQFF. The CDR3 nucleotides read TGTGCCAGTAGTCTCAACGGACTAGCGGGGGGGCCACATGAGCAGTTCTTC.

CDR3: CASSLELAGNNEQFF. CDR3 nucleotide sequence: TGTGCCAGCAGCTTAGAACTAGCGGGGAACAATGAGCAGTTCTTC. V is TRBV7-2 and J is TRBJ2-1; 10 bases map to TRBD2. With V trimmed by 1 base and J by 5 bases, 2 bases remained unmatched. The CDR3 has 15 amino acids. The germline V gene encodes CDR1 SGHTA and CDR2 FQGNSA. The variable domain in full, completed from reference TRBV7-2 and TRBJ2-1, reads GAGVSQSPSNKVTEKGKDVELRCDPISGHTALYWYRQSLGQGLEFLIYFQGNSAPDKSGLPSDRFSAERTGGSVSTLTIQRTQQEDSAVYLCASSLELAGNNEQFFGPGTRLTVL.